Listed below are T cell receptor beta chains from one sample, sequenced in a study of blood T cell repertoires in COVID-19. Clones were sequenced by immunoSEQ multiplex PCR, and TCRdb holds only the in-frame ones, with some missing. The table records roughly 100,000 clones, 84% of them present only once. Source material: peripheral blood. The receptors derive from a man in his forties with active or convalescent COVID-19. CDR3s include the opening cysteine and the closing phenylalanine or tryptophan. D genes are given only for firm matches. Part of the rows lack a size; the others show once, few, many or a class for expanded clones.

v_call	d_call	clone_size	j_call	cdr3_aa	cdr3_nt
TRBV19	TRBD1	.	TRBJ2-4	CASSHSAGGDIQYF	TGTGCCAGTAGTCACAGCGCAGGGGGAGACATTCAGTACTTC
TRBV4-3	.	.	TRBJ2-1	CASSQEGAAIQGEQFF	TGCGCCAGCAGCCAAGAAGGGGCGGCCATACAGGGTGAGCAGTTCTTC
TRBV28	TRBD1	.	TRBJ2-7	CASGVWDRAHEQYF	TGTGCCAGCGGAGTATGGGACAGGGCGCACGAGCAGTACTTC
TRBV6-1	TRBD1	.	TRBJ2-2	CASSEPGQGAGTGELFF	TGTGCCAGCAGTGAGCCGGGACAGGGGGCGGGCACCGGGGAGCTGTTTTTT
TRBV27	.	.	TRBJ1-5	CASRLTGRGQPQHF	TGTGCCAGCAGGCTAACAGGGAGGGGGCAGCCCCAGCATTTT
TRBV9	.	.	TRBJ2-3	CASSPTLVGGATDTQYF	TGTGCCAGCAGCCCGACGCTAGTCGGGGGAGCCACAGATACGCAGTATTTT
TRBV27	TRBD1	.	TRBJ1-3	CASSGFGQGANTIYF	TGTGCCAGCAGTGGCTTTGGGCAGGGGGCGAACACCATATATTTT
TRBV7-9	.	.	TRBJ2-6	CASSLVRGSGANVLTF	TGTGCCAGCAGCTTAGTACGGGGTTCTGGGGCCAACGTCCTGACTTTC
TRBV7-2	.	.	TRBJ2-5	CASSLSTRETQYF	TGTGCCAGCAGCTTAAGTACTCGTGAGACCCAGTACTTC
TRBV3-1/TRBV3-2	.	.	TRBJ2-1	CASSHRGGYNEQFF	TGTGCCAGCAGCCACCGGGGAGGTTACAATGAGCAGTTCTTC
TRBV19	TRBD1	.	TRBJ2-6	CASSTGQVSGANVLTF	TGTGCCAGTAGTACTGGACAGGTTTCGGGGGCCAACGTCCTGACTTTC
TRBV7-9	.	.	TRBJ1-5	CASQSGLVASNQPQHF	TGTGCCAGCCAATCGGGATTGGTAGCGAGCAATCAGCCCCAGCATTTT
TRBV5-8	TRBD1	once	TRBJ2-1	CASADSGTGWMKQFF	TGTGCCAGCGCCGACTCCGGGACAGGGTGGATGAAGCAGTTCTTC
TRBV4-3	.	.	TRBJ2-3	CASSPGTSTSDTQYF	TGCGCCAGCAGCCCCGGGACATCCACGTCCGATACGCAGTATTTT
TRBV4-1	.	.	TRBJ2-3	CASSQFNIRTDTQYF	TGCGCCAGCAGTCAATTTAATATTCGCACAGATACGCAGTATTTT